This is a list of T cell receptor beta chains from one sample in a study of T cell clones after liver transplantation. Libraries were prepared by immunoSEQ multiplex PCR; TCRdb keeps only in-frame clonotypes and omits some of them. The sample lists some 33,000 clones; 90% to 95% were seen once. The starting material was CD8+ T cells from blood, obtained 12 months after liver transplant. These receptors all come from a human patient who received a liver transplant. Some T cells may be graft donor cells. CDR3s include the opening cysteine and the closing phenylalanine or tryptophan. Fields, in order: J gene, V gene, CDR3 protein.

TRBJ2-3 | TRBV27 | CASSFGGQFTDTQYF
TRBJ2-7 | TRBV5-5 | CASSFRNNNYEQYF
TRBJ2-5 | TRBV7-9 | CASSLAAGGPQETQYF
TRBJ2-7 | TRBV5-8 | CASPSPPASSYEQYF
TRBJ2-1 | TRBV29-1 | CSVELRGLPGFF
TRBJ2-7 | TRBV4-2 | CASSVDYSGLYEQYF
TRBJ2-2 | TRBV11-3 | CASRSWASGSSYTGELFF
TRBJ2-4 | TRBV19 | CASGSGLADIQYF
TRBJ2-3 | TRBV30 | CAWSSGLAMSTDTQYF
TRBJ1-2 | TRBV29-1 | CSVVEDSGGYTF
TRBJ1-2 | TRBV7-2 | CASSLQGTPLYGYTF
TRBJ2-1 | TRBV19 | CASSMTSGYNEQFF
TRBJ2-1 | TRBV27 | CASSPWRSYNEQFF
TRBJ2-7 | TRBV4-1 | CASSPSGLAGESDEQYF
TRBJ1-5 | TRBV28 | CASRIRGLLHQPQHF
TRBJ2-7 | TRBV27 | CASSPSSYEQYF
TRBJ1-2 | TRBV6-6 | CASSYSGPNYGYTF
TRBJ2-7 | TRBV5-1 | CARIVNGTEVYEQYF